A selection of T cell receptor beta chains follows, all from one sample in a study of read filtering for tumor transcriptome and immune sequencing. One entry per CDR3 protein results from TCRdb running MiXCR on the reads. The repertoire holds about 45,000 distinct CDR3 sequences, about 20% seen once, with approximately 40% in the top ten. The specimen sequenced was a population of CD138-negative cells sorted from bone marrow. The receptors were sampled from a donor over 35 with multiple myeloma. Both conserved end residues are part of each CDR3. The D gene is left open where the match is weak. Clone size, where shown, is once, few, many, or a class for clones that have expanded.

clone_size: many
v_call: TRBV10-3
j_call: TRBJ2-7
d_call: -
cdr3_aa: CAISGPDKYEQYF
cdr3_nt: TGTGCCATCAGCGGACCCGACAAGTACGAGCAGTACTTC

clone_size: few
v_call: TRBV19
j_call: TRBJ1-1
d_call: TRBD1
cdr3_aa: CASSSTGATEAFF
cdr3_nt: TGTGCCAGTAGTTCGACAGGGGCCACTGAAGCTTTCTTT

clone_size: many
v_call: TRBV2
j_call: TRBJ1-4
d_call: TRBD1
cdr3_aa: CASSSTGGNEKLFF
cdr3_nt: TGTGCCAGCAGTTCCACAGGGGGCAATGAAAAACTGTTTTTT

clone_size: many
v_call: TRBV29-1
j_call: TRBJ2-2
d_call: -
cdr3_aa: CSVALETSDTGELFF
cdr3_nt: TGCAGCGTTGCTCTTGAGACTAGTGACACCGGGGAGCTGTTTTTT

clone_size: many
v_call: TRBV2
j_call: TRBJ2-2
d_call: TRBD1
cdr3_aa: CASRMDRTNTGELFF
cdr3_nt: TGTGCCAGCAGGATGGACAGGACGAACACCGGGGAGCTGTTTTTT

clone_size: -
v_call: TRBV12-3/TRBV12-4
j_call: TRBJ2-1
d_call: TRBD2
cdr3_aa: CASSLPKGLAGGPLSEQFF
cdr3_nt: TGTGCCAGCAGTCTCCCCAAAGGACTAGCGGGAGGGCCACTGAGTGAGCAGTTCTTC

clone_size: many
v_call: TRBV7-2
j_call: TRBJ2-7
d_call: -
cdr3_aa: CASSSGTPYEQYF
cdr3_nt: TGTGCCAGCAGCTCCGGAACACCCTACGAGCAGTACTTC

clone_size: many
v_call: TRBV27
j_call: TRBJ1-1
d_call: -
cdr3_aa: CASSTDRRVTEAFF
cdr3_nt: TGTGCCAGCAGTACAGACAGGCGCGTCACTGAAGCTTTCTTT

clone_size: few
v_call: TRBV29-1
j_call: TRBJ2-2
d_call: -
cdr3_aa: CSVETANTGELLF
cdr3_nt: TGCAGCGTTGAAACAGCTAACACCGGGGAGCTGCTTTTT

clone_size: many
v_call: TRBV5-1
j_call: TRBJ2-7
d_call: -
cdr3_aa: CASSFGFPSYEQYF
cdr3_nt: TGCGCCAGCAGCTTTGGCTTCCCCTCCTACGAGCAGTACTTC

clone_size: many
v_call: TRBV4-2
j_call: TRBJ2-1
d_call: -
cdr3_aa: CASSQAQGIRDNEQFF
cdr3_nt: TGTGCCAGCAGCCAAGCCCAGGGGATTCGGGACAATGAGCAGTTCTTC

clone_size: -
v_call: TRBV19
j_call: TRBJ1-5
d_call: TRBD1
cdr3_aa: CASTSGTGAQPQHF
cdr3_nt: TGTGCCAGTACCTCCGGGACAGGGGCTCAGCCCCAGCATTTT

clone_size: many
v_call: TRBV7-6
j_call: TRBJ1-1
d_call: -
cdr3_aa: CASSLGRGHFLREAFF
cdr3_nt: TGTGCCAGCAGCTTAGGCCGGGGGCATTTTCTCCGTGAAGCTTTCTTT

clone_size: once
v_call: TRBV7-2
j_call: TRBJ2-3
d_call: -
cdr3_aa: CASSFLTALDTQYF
cdr3_nt: TGTGCCAGCAGCTTCCTAACTGCGTTAGATACGCAGTATTTT

clone_size: few
v_call: TRBV29-1
j_call: TRBJ1-3
d_call: -
cdr3_aa: CSVAGRKGSSGNTIYF
cdr3_nt: TGCAGCGTTGCTGGACGGAAGGGGAGCTCTGGAAACACCATATATTTT

clone_size: many
v_call: TRBV29-1
j_call: TRBJ2-1
d_call: TRBD1
cdr3_aa: CSAARRQGANNEQFF
cdr3_nt: TGCAGCGCAGCCCGAAGACAGGGGGCGAACAATGAGCAGTTCTTC

clone_size: -
v_call: TRBV19
j_call: TRBJ2-1
d_call: -
cdr3_aa: CASSSLQGVNEQFF
cdr3_nt: TGTGCCAGTAGTTCCCTACAGGGAGTCAATGAGCAGTTCTTC

clone_size: -
v_call: TRBV19
j_call: TRBJ2-2
d_call: TRBD1
cdr3_aa: CASSRTGAGELFF
cdr3_nt: TGTGCCAGTAGTAGGACAGGGGCCGGGGAGCTGTTTTTT

clone_size: many
v_call: TRBV19
j_call: TRBJ2-7
d_call: -
cdr3_aa: CASSRSGESSRGNEQYF
cdr3_nt: TGTGCCAGTAGTAGGAGCGGCGAGAGTAGTAGAGGGAACGAGCAGTACTTC

clone_size: -
v_call: TRBV20-1
j_call: TRBJ2-2
d_call: -
cdr3_aa: CSARDPRGDTGELFF
cdr3_nt: TGCAGTGCTAGAGACCCCAGGGGGGACACCGGGGAGCTGTTTTTT

clone_size: many
v_call: TRBV6-2/TRBV6-3
j_call: TRBJ2-5
d_call: TRBD1
cdr3_aa: CASTGGDETQYF
cdr3_nt: TGTGCCAGTACAGGGGGCGACGAGACCCAGTACTTC

clone_size: many
v_call: TRBV3-1
j_call: TRBJ2-7
d_call: TRBD2
cdr3_aa: CASSQGVAGAEQYF
cdr3_nt: TGTGCCAGCAGCCAAGGGGTAGCGGGAGCGGAGCAGTACTTC

clone_size: many
v_call: TRBV13
j_call: TRBJ2-7
d_call: TRBD2
cdr3_aa: CASSPKIGLAGGYEQYF
cdr3_nt: TGTGCCAGCAGCCCCAAGATCGGACTAGCGGGGGGCTACGAGCAGTACTTC

clone_size: -
v_call: TRBV2
j_call: TRBJ1-3
d_call: -
cdr3_aa: CASSENRAGNTIYF
cdr3_nt: TGTGCCAGCAGTGAAAACAGGGCGGGAAACACCATATATTTT

clone_size: -
v_call: TRBV12-5
j_call: TRBJ2-5
d_call: -
cdr3_aa: CASGLGAGLMETQYF
cdr3_nt: TGTGCTAGTGGTTTGGGAGCTGGGTTGATGGAGACCCAGTACTTC

clone_size: many
v_call: TRBV18
j_call: TRBJ1-1
d_call: -
cdr3_aa: CASSPGITEAFF
cdr3_nt: TGTGCCAGCTCACCGGGAATCACTGAAGCTTTCTTT

clone_size: many
v_call: TRBV28
j_call: TRBJ2-7
d_call: -
cdr3_aa: CASSLGVGYEQYF
cdr3_nt: TGTGCCAGCAGTTTAGGGGTCGGCTACGAGCAGTACTTC

clone_size: many
v_call: TRBV19
j_call: TRBJ2-1
d_call: -
cdr3_aa: CASKVSSSYNEQFF
cdr3_nt: TGTGCCAGTAAGGTATCGAGCTCCTACAATGAGCAGTTCTTC

clone_size: few
v_call: TRBV27
j_call: TRBJ1-5
d_call: TRBD1
cdr3_aa: CASSLSRQGGQPQHF
cdr3_nt: TGTGCCAGCAGTTTATCCCGGCAGGGGGGCCAGCCCCAGCATTTT

clone_size: many
v_call: TRBV20-1
j_call: TRBJ1-1
d_call: -
cdr3_aa: CSARVAGRDTEAFF
cdr3_nt: TGCAGTGCTAGAGTAGCCGGGAGGGACACTGAAGCTTTCTTT

clone_size: many
v_call: TRBV19
j_call: TRBJ2-3
d_call: TRBD1
cdr3_aa: CASSDRRRGLLTDTQYF
cdr3_nt: TGTGCCAGTAGTGACCGCCGAAGGGGGCTCCTCACAGATACGCAGTATTTT

clone_size: few
v_call: TRBV2
j_call: TRBJ2-3
d_call: -
cdr3_aa: CASSEAPAQSDTQYF
cdr3_nt: TGTGCCAGCAGTGAAGCGCCGGCCCAATCAGATACGCAGTATTTT

clone_size: many
v_call: TRBV19
j_call: TRBJ2-6
d_call: TRBD2
cdr3_aa: CASRSSGSSGANVLTF
cdr3_nt: TGTGCCAGTAGAAGTAGCGGGTCTTCTGGGGCCAACGTCCTGACTTTC

clone_size: -
v_call: TRBV2
j_call: TRBJ2-1
d_call: TRBD2
cdr3_aa: CASRGLAGGGSYNEQFF
cdr3_nt: TGTGCCAGCAGGGGACTAGCGGGAGGTGGCTCCTACAATGAGCAGTTCTTC

clone_size: many
v_call: TRBV5-1
j_call: TRBJ2-2
d_call: TRBD2
cdr3_aa: CASSRGEGNTGELFF
cdr3_nt: TGCGCCAGCAGCCGGGGGGAAGGGAACACCGGGGAGCTGTTTTTT

clone_size: few
v_call: TRBV20-1
j_call: TRBJ2-2
d_call: TRBD2
cdr3_aa: CSARVEREGNTGELFF
cdr3_nt: TGCAGTGCTAGAGTTGAGCGGGAGGGGAACACCGGGGAGCTGTTTTTT